A single T cell receptor (beta chain) is shown here with its context. Its antigen is not yet known. The input lacks base qualities; no much larger clone sits a single base away. The V end gives up 6 bases and the J end 0 bases, leaving 11 bases in the junction not matched to a gene. The CDR3 numbers 17 residues from cysteine through phenylalanine. Only the CDR3 portion is preserved as DNA: 51 bases, with reading frame beginning at the first base. Via the germline V gene, CDR1 is MDHEN and CDR2 SYDVKM. Systemically healthy Caucasian individuals from Russia, around 39 in total and aged roughly 6 to 100 years, were included as donors. Each donor gave 8 to 10 milliliters of peripheral blood, drawn into EDTA-treated Vacutainer tubes. Ficoll-Paque density-gradient centrifugation was used to isolate PBMCs, with at least 6 million per sample. Trizol reagent was used to extract total RNA from the PBMCs, yielding at least 5 micrograms per sample. Naive CD45RAhigh/CD27high T cell percentages were measured by flow cytometry on a PBMC aliquot from every donor.

This entry is derived from a study of blood T cells in healthy people across ages (dated by TCRdb to about 2015). In the study overall: In model experiments, roughly one uniquely barcoded TCR beta cDNA molecule per two T cells was captured by template switching. The study measured age-related changes in TCR beta repertoire diversity using deep sequencing normalized with unique cDNA molecular identifiers. Four age groups were formed from the donors: young (average around 15 years), middle-aged (approximately 40), aged (approximately 60) and long-lived (82). To avoid experimental bias, donors of different ages were spread randomly across the sequencing lanes. The study analyzed two additional independent replicas of 1 million unique cDNA reads from the same blood draw for two donors, one aged 18 to 29 and one aged 80 or older.

Paper-wide results and their limitations: A strong correlation was found between observed TCR beta diversity and the percentage of naive T cells measured by flow cytometry. The long-lived group showed more naive CD4+ T cells, fewer expanded clones and increased TCR diversity than the aged group, suggesting age selection. Estimates of total diversity from one million sequenced T cells were regarded as lower bounds and underestimates. Because profiling used bulk unsorted PBMCs, naive and antigen-experienced compartments could not be compared conclusively. Observed TCR beta diversity per million T cells fell roughly linearly with age, and a significant reduction was already apparent by age roughly 40. Because donor CMV infection status was unknown, age-related changes in expanded clonotypes were potentially confounded.

Library preparation employed 5' RACE. For sequencing, an Illumina HiSeq 2500 was employed. A second PCR of 7 to 11 cycles was performed with a sample-barcoded 5' primer and a J-beta primer mix. A template-switch 5' adaptor carrying 12 random nucleotides introduced a unique molecular identifier onto each TCR beta cDNA molecule. At least 2.5 million CDR3-containing paired-end reads were obtained from each sample. First-strand cDNA synthesis was performed from all RNA using the Mint cDNA synthesis kit, with priming by a TRBC-specific oligonucleotide. Following uracil-DNA glycosylase treatment, all cDNA underwent a first 18-cycle PCR with the universal primers M1SS and BC2_uni_R. The source study handled its data this way. For normalization, 1 million high-quality reads were randomly selected from each sample, with every read carrying a distinct molecular identifier. Instead of being binned into consensus sequences, reads with shared molecular identifiers were discarded. MiTCR, run with a Q25 quality threshold and the strictest error-elimination algorithm, handled CDR3 identification, clonotype clustering and error correction. Lower-bound total TCR beta diversity was estimated with a nonparametric unseen species model using Euler transformation. TCRdb took the public reads, trimmed them with fastp at Q25, ran MiXCR for clone calling and kept in-frame beta chains. For every CDR3 protein sequence, its rows merge into one entry that carries the most common genes and DNA. Clone size and V and J calls follow TCRdb, not the original study. The sample yields 1.4 million to 1.5 million distinct CDR3 sequences; about 40% were counted once. The ten largest make up 6.5% to 10% of the sample.

The sample was blood. The chain was built from TRBV28 and TRBJ2-4, and TRBD1 aligns with 7 junction nucleotides. The clonotype originates from a woman aged 18-29 years in good health. CDR3 sequence: CASSDDRDSLAKNIQYF. The DNA is TGTGCCAGCAGCGACGATCGGGACAGTCTAGCCAAAAACATTCAGTACTTC.